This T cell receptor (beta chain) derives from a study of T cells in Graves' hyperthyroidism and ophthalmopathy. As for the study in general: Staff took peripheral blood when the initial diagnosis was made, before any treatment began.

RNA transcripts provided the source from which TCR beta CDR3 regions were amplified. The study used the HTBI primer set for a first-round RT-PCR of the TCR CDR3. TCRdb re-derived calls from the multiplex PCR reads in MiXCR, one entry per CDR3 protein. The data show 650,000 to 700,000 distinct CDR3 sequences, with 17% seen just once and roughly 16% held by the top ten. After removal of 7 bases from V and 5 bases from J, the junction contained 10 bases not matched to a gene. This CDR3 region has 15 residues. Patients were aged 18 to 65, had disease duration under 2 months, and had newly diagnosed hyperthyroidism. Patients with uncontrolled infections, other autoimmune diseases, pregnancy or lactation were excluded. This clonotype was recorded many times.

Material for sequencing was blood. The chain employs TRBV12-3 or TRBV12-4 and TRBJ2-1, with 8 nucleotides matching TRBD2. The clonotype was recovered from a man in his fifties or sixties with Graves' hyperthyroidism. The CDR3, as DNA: TGTGCCAGCACCGTGAGCGGGAGACAGGACAATGAGCAGTTCTTC. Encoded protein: CASTVSGRQDNEQFF.